This is a list of T cell receptor beta chains from one sample in a study of CXCR3-negative and CXCR3-positive naive CD8 T cells. TCRdb re-called the 5' RACE reads and catalogs CDR3 proteins one per entry, DNA excluded. The repertoire shows roughly 110,000 distinct CDR3 sequences; the top ten hold roughly 0.38%. The sequencing input was naive CXCR3+ CD8+ T cells from blood. The origin of the receptors is a human donor in good health. Some clones in this sample may be carry-over from other donors' samples. CDR3s include the opening cysteine and the closing phenylalanine or tryptophan. Each record gives: V gene, J gene, CDR3 protein.

v_call: TRBV27
j_call: TRBJ2-1
cdr3_aa: CASRLTGDYEQFF

v_call: TRBV7-9
j_call: TRBJ2-7
cdr3_aa: CASSLAVSGSNEQYF

v_call: TRBV25-1
j_call: TRBJ2-3
cdr3_aa: CASRRGWDTQYF

v_call: TRBV6-5
j_call: TRBJ1-5
cdr3_aa: CASSYWGQPQHF

v_call: TRBV7-9
j_call: TRBJ2-5
cdr3_aa: CASSTTSGTGWGETQYF

v_call: TRBV29-1
j_call: TRBJ1-4
cdr3_aa: CSVDLGEKLFF

v_call: TRBV11-2
j_call: TRBJ2-2
cdr3_aa: CASSFPGAVNTGELFF

v_call: TRBV18
j_call: TRBJ2-5
cdr3_aa: CASSPTAAYQETQYF

v_call: TRBV6-6
j_call: TRBJ2-1
cdr3_aa: CASSYQTGVNNEQFF

v_call: TRBV5-1
j_call: TRBJ2-7
cdr3_aa: CASSFPRDGKSYEQYF

v_call: TRBV9
j_call: TRBJ1-4
cdr3_aa: CASSANEANEKLFF

v_call: TRBV6-2/TRBV6-3
j_call: TRBJ1-5
cdr3_aa: CASSPHRAVNQPQHF

v_call: TRBV10-2
j_call: TRBJ1-4
cdr3_aa: CASSEPESPDEKLFF

v_call: TRBV6-6
j_call: TRBJ2-2
cdr3_aa: CASSYTWTSGRVAIEEAGELFF

v_call: TRBV6-5
j_call: TRBJ1-1
cdr3_aa: CASSYQGQGFLWDF

v_call: TRBV29-1
j_call: TRBJ2-7
cdr3_aa: CSVEDTRVDEQYF

v_call: TRBV2
j_call: TRBJ2-7
cdr3_aa: CASSAEQDGGEQYF

v_call: TRBV29-1
j_call: TRBJ1-1
cdr3_aa: CSVWGQGLNTEAFF

v_call: TRBV12-5
j_call: TRBJ2-1
cdr3_aa: CASGSPNNEQFF

v_call: TRBV12-3/TRBV12-4
j_call: TRBJ2-7
cdr3_aa: CASSLVAGVYEQYF

v_call: TRBV5-5
j_call: TRBJ2-1
cdr3_aa: CASTQGLVDNEQFF

v_call: TRBV13
j_call: TRBJ2-7
cdr3_aa: CASSTIGAGGREQYF

v_call: TRBV29-1
j_call: TRBJ1-1
cdr3_aa: CSVERDTEAFF

v_call: TRBV29-1
j_call: TRBJ2-7
cdr3_aa: CSVLGTSGRAYEQYF

v_call: TRBV27
j_call: TRBJ1-1
cdr3_aa: CASSSEGGTEAFF

v_call: TRBV7-9
j_call: TRBJ1-4
cdr3_aa: CASSLGDQGPNEKLFF

v_call: TRBV30
j_call: TRBJ1-3
cdr3_aa: CAWSPGTSGNTIYF

v_call: TRBV11-2
j_call: TRBJ2-1
cdr3_aa: CASSLVSLAPDDEQFF

v_call: TRBV6-2/TRBV6-3
j_call: TRBJ2-1
cdr3_aa: CASNSGGAPNEQFF

v_call: TRBV4-3
j_call: TRBJ2-1
cdr3_aa: CASSQDDQGWSEQFF

v_call: TRBV10-3
j_call: TRBJ2-1
cdr3_aa: CAISELGGDEQFF

v_call: TRBV20-1
j_call: TRBJ2-7
cdr3_aa: CSARGTGVEQYF

v_call: TRBV13
j_call: TRBJ1-1
cdr3_aa: CASSLGPGMNTEAFF

v_call: TRBV27
j_call: TRBJ2-7
cdr3_aa: CASSLTTGVEQYF

v_call: TRBV27
j_call: TRBJ2-1
cdr3_aa: CASSPAGAYNEQFF

v_call: TRBV11-2
j_call: TRBJ2-5
cdr3_aa: CASSLARGDPSETQYF

v_call: TRBV7-9
j_call: TRBJ2-7
cdr3_aa: CASSGSGTSVSEQYF

v_call: TRBV10-1
j_call: TRBJ2-4
cdr3_aa: CASSGSTTGVNNIQYF

v_call: TRBV7-3
j_call: TRBJ2-3
cdr3_aa: CASSDGTNTDTQYF

v_call: TRBV4-3
j_call: TRBJ2-1
cdr3_aa: CASSSRGLGSEQFF

v_call: TRBV27
j_call: TRBJ1-5
cdr3_aa: CASPRRGPVNQPQHF

v_call: TRBV28
j_call: TRBJ2-3
cdr3_aa: CASSTTERDTQYF

v_call: TRBV29-1
j_call: TRBJ1-1
cdr3_aa: CSVEESSGQCLF

v_call: TRBV4-1
j_call: TRBJ2-3
cdr3_aa: CASSQYEGGSTDTQYF

v_call: TRBV7-7
j_call: TRBJ1-5
cdr3_aa: CASSSGAGDRETHNNQPQHF

v_call: TRBV29-1
j_call: TRBJ2-7
cdr3_aa: CSVQGQDYEQYF

v_call: TRBV7-9
j_call: TRBJ2-7
cdr3_aa: CASSSRQEQYF